A selection of T cell receptor beta chains follows, all from one sample in a study of cytomegalovirus exposure and HLA in healthy donors. Sequenced by immunoSEQ multiplex PCR; TCRdb stores in-frame clones only, minus some. The repertoire holds 150,000 to 200,000 clones, with over 60% as singletons. The sample was PBMCs. Receptors originate from a man between 35 and 55 years old in good health and CMV-seropositive. Both conserved end residues are part of each CDR3. A D gene is named only where the DNA matches it firmly. Rows give clone size only sometimes, using once, few, many, or a class for an expanded clone.

j_call	clone_size	d_call	v_call	cdr3_nt	cdr3_aa
TRBJ2-1	few	-	TRBV9	TGTGCCAGCAGCGTAGACCACGGGTCCTACAATGAGCAGTTCTTC	CASSVDHGSYNEQFF
TRBJ2-3	-	TRBD2	TRBV5-1	TGCGCCAGCAGCCCACGGACTAGCGGTAACACAGATACGCAGTATTTT	CASSPRTSGNTDTQYF
TRBJ2-5	once	TRBD2	TRBV27	TGTGCCAGCAGTTTAGGGGTAGCGGGAGCAACTGAGACCCAGTACTTC	CASSLGVAGATETQYF
TRBJ1-2	-	-	TRBV28	TGCGCCAGCAGTTTGTACAGTCCTCGGCCGAGTGGCTACACCTTC	CASSLYSPRPSGYTF
TRBJ1-1	-	TRBD1	TRBV19	TGTGCCAGTAGTACAGACAGGGGGCCAGTTGGAGCTTTCTTT	CASSTDRGPVGAFF
TRBJ2-6	once	-	TRBV2	TGTGCCAGCAGTGCAGCTATGTTCTTGACTTTC	CASSAAMFLTF
TRBJ2-3	-	TRBD2	TRBV27	TGTGCCAGCAGTCGAGGACTAGCGGGCACAGATACGCAGTATTTT	CASSRGLAGTDTQYF
TRBJ1-2	-	TRBD1	TRBV11-3	TGTGCCAGCACCCGGGACAGGGAGGACTATGGCTACACCTTC	CASTRDREDYGYTF
TRBJ2-1	-	-	TRBV18	TGTGCCAGTTCGTCGACAAATTACAATGAGCAGTTCTTC	CASSSTNYNEQFF
TRBJ2-7	-	-	TRBV30	TGTGCCTGGAGCCAGCTCCGCGGCGAGCAGTACTTC	CAWSQLRGEQYF
TRBJ2-1	few	TRBD2	TRBV11-3	TGTGCCAGCAGCTCCACTAGCGCCCAAGGGAGTGAGCAGTTCTTC	CASSSTSAQGSEQFF
TRBJ1-2	-	TRBD1	TRBV5-5	TGTGCCAGCAGAGGCAGGGGGGCCGACTATGGCTACACCTTC	CASRGRGADYGYTF
TRBJ2-7	-	-	TRBV10-3	TGTGCCACGAGGGATCTAGCAACCGACTACGAGCAGTACTTC	CATRDLATDYEQYF
TRBJ2-7	-	-	TRBV2	TGTGCCAGCCAGTTTACTAAGACAGGCCCATACGAGCAGTACTTC	CASQFTKTGPYEQYF
TRBJ2-1	-	TRBD2	TRBV19	TGTGCCAGTAGTGGGGGACTAGCGGGAGCCTTCTCCTACAATGAGCAGTTCTTC	CASSGGLAGAFSYNEQFF
TRBJ2-2	-	TRBD2	TRBV27	TGTGCCAGCAGTTTTACTAGCGGGAGCCCCAACGGGGAGCTGTTTTTT	CASSFTSGSPNGELFF
TRBJ2-3	-	-	TRBV5-1	TGCGCCAGCAGCATCCAATCGGGACTTTCAGATACGCAGTATTTT	CASSIQSGLSDTQYF
TRBJ2-3	-	TRBD2	TRBV6-1	TGTGCCAGCAACCAGCGGGAGCGGGGAGATACGCAGTATTTT	CASNQRERGDTQYF
TRBJ1-4	-	TRBD1	TRBV15	TGTGCCACCAGCATCAACAGGGGTAGGACTAATGAAAAACTGTTTTTT	CATSINRGRTNEKLFF
TRBJ2-1	-	TRBD2	TRBV9	TGTGCCAGCAGCACGGGACTAGGGGGTGAGCAGTTCTTC	CASSTGLGGEQFF
TRBJ2-2	-	-	TRBV30	TGTGCCTGGAGTTTCGCGGGTAGCCCCACCGGGGAGCTGTTTTTT	CAWSFAGSPTGELFF
TRBJ1-4	-	-	TRBV10-3	TGTGCCATCAGTGACATAGAGGGGGCAACTAATGAAAAACTGTTTTTT	CAISDIEGATNEKLFF
TRBJ2-7	few	-	TRBV28	TGTGCCAGCAGTCAGACTACGAGTGTCGACGAGCAGTACTTC	CASSQTTSVDEQYF
TRBJ2-6	-	-	TRBV5-1	TGCGCCAGCAGCTTGGTCGCTGGGGCCAACGGCCTGACTTTC	CASSLVAGANGLTF
TRBJ2-5	-	TRBD2	TRBV5-1	TGCGCCAGCAGAGCTAGCGGGGATCAAGAGACCCAGTACTTC	CASRASGDQETQYF
TRBJ2-7	-	TRBD2	TRBV11-3	TGTGCCAGCAGCTTAGTTGGGACTAGCGGCATCTACGAGCAGTACTTC	CASSLVGTSGIYEQYF
TRBJ2-7	-	TRBD1	TRBV11-3	TGTGCCAGCAGCCCCGGACAGGGTCATTACGAGCAGTACTTC	CASSPGQGHYEQYF
TRBJ1-5	-	TRBD1	TRBV4-1	TGCGCCAGCAGCTTAGAGACAGGGGGCGGGAATCAGCCCCAGCATTTT	CASSLETGGGNQPQHF
TRBJ1-2	-	TRBD1	TRBV25-1	TGTGCCAGCAGTGAACCAGGAACAGGGGGAGGCTATGGCTACACCTTC	CASSEPGTGGGYGYTF
TRBJ1-2	-	TRBD1	TRBV5-1	TGCGCCAGCAGCTGGCAGGGGGCTAAGGGCTACACCTTC	CASSWQGAKGYTF
TRBJ1-3	-	-	TRBV7-2	TGTGCCAGCAGCTCTCTGGGAAACACCATATATTTT	CASSSLGNTIYF
TRBJ2-7	-	-	TRBV28	TGTGCCAGCAGTTTATCAGGGTACGAGCAGTACTTC	CASSLSGYEQYF
TRBJ1-5	-	-	TRBV19	TGTGCCAGTAGTATTACGCGTTGGGGGCAGGGTAGTAATCAGCCCCAGCATTTT	CASSITRWGQGSNQPQHF
TRBJ1-2	once	-	TRBV7-8	TGTGCCAGCAGCCCCGGGGGGTCTTATGGCTACACCTTC	CASSPGGSYGYTF
TRBJ2-5	-	TRBD2	TRBV7-7	TGTGCCAGCAGCTTAGCGGGACTACAAGAGACCCAGTACTTC	CASSLAGLQETQYF
TRBJ2-6	-	TRBD2	TRBV4-1	TGCGCCAGCAGCCAAGCGGGACTAGCGGTCTCTGGGGCCAACGTCCTGACTTTC	CASSQAGLAVSGANVLTF
TRBJ1-6	-	-	TRBV6-1	TGTGCCAGCTGGGGGGAAGGGAGCTGGTGGTCACCCCTCCACTTT	CASWGEGSWWSPLHF
TRBJ2-3	-	-	TRBV6-1	TGTGCCAGCAGTGAATTGTGGGGGACTGGCACAGATACGCAGTATTTT	CASSELWGTGTDTQYF
TRBJ1-2	-	TRBD1	TRBV4-1	TGCGCCAGCAGCCCGTATTCGGGACAGGGGGGCTATGGCTACACCTTC	CASSPYSGQGGYGYTF
TRBJ1-1	-	-	TRBV13	TGTGCCAGCAGCTTAGACCGAGTGATCACTGAAGCTTTCTTT	CASSLDRVITEAFF
TRBJ2-7	-	-	TRBV9	TGTGCCAGCAGCGTAGCGGGGACACCGAACTACGAGCAGTACTTC	CASSVAGTPNYEQYF
TRBJ2-1	-	TRBD2	TRBV11-3	TGTGCCAGCAGCTTAGAACGCGGGAGGGCCGAGAATGAGCAGTTCTTC	CASSLERGRAENEQFF
TRBJ1-1	once	-	TRBV4-1	TGCGCCAGCAGCCAAAGGGGCAGGGTCATGAACACTGAAGCTTTCTTT	CASSQRGRVMNTEAFF
TRBJ2-7	-	TRBD1	TRBV27	TGTGCCAGCAGACGTGGACAGGGCTCCTACGAGCAGTACTTC	CASRRGQGSYEQYF
TRBJ2-7	-	TRBD1	TRBV4-1	TGCGCCAGCAGCCAAGCCCCCAACCTCCGGGACAGGGTTTTTTACGAGCAGTACTTC	CASSQAPNLRDRVFYEQYF
TRBJ1-2	-	TRBD1	TRBV29-1	TGCAGCGTCCTGACAGGGAACTATGGCTACACCTTC	CSVLTGNYGYTF
TRBJ2-3	-	-	TRBV5-8	TGTGCCAGCAGCTCGTTCAGCACAGATACGCAGTATTTT	CASSSFSTDTQYF
TRBJ2-7	-	-	TRBV10-1	TGCGCCCCTTTAAAAGGAGGCTGGTTGTACGAGCAGTACTTC	CAPLKGGWLYEQYF
TRBJ2-5	-	-	TRBV5-1	TGCGCCAGCAGCGAAGCCGGGACTTCCCAAGAGACCCAGTACTTC	CASSEAGTSQETQYF
TRBJ1-2	-	-	TRBV2	TGTGCCACCCAAGTGATTACAGGGAGAGGCTACACCTTC	CATQVITGRGYTF
TRBJ2-3	-	-	TRBV2	TGTGCCAGCCATACTAGTTTCGCAGATACGCAGTATTTT	CASHTSFADTQYF
TRBJ2-6	-	TRBD2	TRBV7-9	TGTGCCAGCAGCTTACTAGCGGGGGTCTCTGGGGCCAACGGCCTGACTTTC	CASSLLAGVSGANGLTF
TRBJ2-7	-	TRBD2	TRBV11-2	TGTGCCAGCAGCTCGGGGGGCGAGCAGTACTTC	CASSSGGEQYF
TRBJ2-5	few	-	TRBV10-1	TGCGCCAGCAGTGAGTCGAGCAGGGCGGGGGAGACCCAGTACTTC	CASSESSRAGETQYF
TRBJ1-2	-	TRBD1	TRBV6-5	TGTGCCAGCAGTGACCGGGACAGGCTTAGTGGCTACACCTTC	CASSDRDRLSGYTF
TRBJ2-5	-	-	TRBV5-1	TGCGCCAGCAGCCTCCTACCTCCCTCAGAGACCCAGTACTTC	CASSLLPPSETQYF
TRBJ1-1	-	TRBD1	TRBV4-1	TGCGCCAGCAGCCAAGATACGATGGACAGGGGGCACACTGAAGCTTTCTTT	CASSQDTMDRGHTEAFF
TRBJ2-3	-	TRBD2	TRBV12-5	TGTGCTAGTGTACCGGGACTAGGGGTTGATACGCAGTATTTT	CASVPGLGVDTQYF